Following are 8 T cell receptor beta chains from one sample sequenced in a study of early T cells in non-severe SARS-CoV-2 infection. Via MiXCR, TCRdb re-called the 5' RACE reads, giving one row per CDR3 protein. Among 40,000 to 50,000 distinct CDR3 sequences listed, 5% to 5.5% were seen once. The source material was whole blood, sampled at baseline. The receptors originated from an adult who was a healthcare worker with PCR-confirmed SARS-CoV-2 infection or an uninfected control (not recorded which).

The rearrangement joins TRBV6-1 to TRBJ1-1; D might be TRBD1 (5 bases). This CDR3 spans 14 amino acids. Germline V CDR1 and CDR2: MNHNS, SASEGT. V lost 0 bases, J lost 11 bases, and 16 bases lay in between. As DNA, the CDR3 is TGTGCCAGCAGTGAAGCAGGGACTCCCTCAACGGCTTTCTTT. Translating gives CASSEAGTPSTAFF.

Ten or more counts support this clonotype. V gene TRBV28 combines with J gene TRBJ1-1; maybe TRBD1 (5 bases). V dropped 2 bases and J dropped 0 bases, with 10 bases sitting between them. CDR1 MDHEN and CDR2 SYDVKM come from the germline V gene. The CDR3 covers 15 residues. As DNA, the CDR3 is TGTGCCAGCAGTTTACCCGGGACCATGAACACTGAAGCTTTCTTT. Residues: CASSLPGTMNTEAFF.

This clonotype was detected many times. This sequence joins TRBV3-1 and TRBJ1-6, with a weak D call TRBD1 (5 bases). The CDR3 has 11 amino acids. V gave up 4 bases and J gave up 17 bases, with 12 bases separating them. The germline V gene has CDR1 LGHDT and CDR2 YNNKEL (reference sequence). DNA for the CDR3: TGTGCCAGCAGCCGGGGCCACGTCTTCCACTTT. Protein: CASSRGHVFHF.

This clonotype was seen ten or more times. The chain couples TRBV25-1 to TRBJ2-6; D ambiguous. The germline V gene has CDR1 MGHDK and CDR2 SYGVNS. V gave up 3 bases and J gave up 0 bases, with 12 bases separating them. There are 17 residues in the CDR3. The CDR3 DNA sequence: TGTGCCAGCAGTGATTATGACGGTCTCTCTGGGGCCAACGTCCTGACTTTC. Its translation: CASSDYDGLSGANVLTF.

This clonotype appeared many times. The chain is built from TRBV4-1 and TRBJ2-1; no clear D. The V and J ends lost 3 bases and 0 bases respectively, with 9 bases between them. The CDR3 extends over 15 amino acids. The germline V gene has CDR1 MGHRA and CDR2 YSYEKL. The CDR3 sequence is CASSQATSSYNEQFF. The CDR3 DNA is TGCGCCAGCAGCCAGGCGACCAGCTCCTACAATGAGCAGTTCTTC.

The chain has TRBV24-1 and TRBJ2-3; TRBD2 aligns across 11 bases. CDR1 and CDR2 from the germline V gene are KGHDR and SFDVKD. The CDR3 loop spans 17 amino acids. After removal of 5 bases from V and 2 bases from J, the junction contained 8 bases not matched to a gene. Here the CDR3 DNA reads TGTGCCACCAGTGGGAGACTAGCGGGAACCTCCACAGATACGCAGTATTTT. The encoded protein is CATSGRLAGTSTDTQYF.

The chain has TRBV7-2 and TRBJ1-6, with D hard to call. Between the trimmed V and J ends, which lost 1 base and 12 bases, there was a span of 7 bases. Germline V gene sequence: CDR1 SGHTA, CDR2 FQGNSA. The CDR3 length is 12 residues. For the CDR3, the DNA is TGTGCCAGCAGCTTAGGGGTTGGACCCCTCCACTTT. Protein: CASSLGVGPLHF.

V gene TRBV27 combines with J gene TRBJ2-3; D is unresolved. CDR1 and CDR2 from the germline V gene are MNHEY and SMNVEV (reference sequence). Trimming cost V 8 bases and J 2 bases, with 14 bases left between them. The CDR3 sequence is 14 residues long. The CDR3 here is CASAAAAITDTQYF. The CDR3 coding sequence is TGTGCCAGCGCGGCGGCAGCAATCACAGATACGCAGTATTTT.